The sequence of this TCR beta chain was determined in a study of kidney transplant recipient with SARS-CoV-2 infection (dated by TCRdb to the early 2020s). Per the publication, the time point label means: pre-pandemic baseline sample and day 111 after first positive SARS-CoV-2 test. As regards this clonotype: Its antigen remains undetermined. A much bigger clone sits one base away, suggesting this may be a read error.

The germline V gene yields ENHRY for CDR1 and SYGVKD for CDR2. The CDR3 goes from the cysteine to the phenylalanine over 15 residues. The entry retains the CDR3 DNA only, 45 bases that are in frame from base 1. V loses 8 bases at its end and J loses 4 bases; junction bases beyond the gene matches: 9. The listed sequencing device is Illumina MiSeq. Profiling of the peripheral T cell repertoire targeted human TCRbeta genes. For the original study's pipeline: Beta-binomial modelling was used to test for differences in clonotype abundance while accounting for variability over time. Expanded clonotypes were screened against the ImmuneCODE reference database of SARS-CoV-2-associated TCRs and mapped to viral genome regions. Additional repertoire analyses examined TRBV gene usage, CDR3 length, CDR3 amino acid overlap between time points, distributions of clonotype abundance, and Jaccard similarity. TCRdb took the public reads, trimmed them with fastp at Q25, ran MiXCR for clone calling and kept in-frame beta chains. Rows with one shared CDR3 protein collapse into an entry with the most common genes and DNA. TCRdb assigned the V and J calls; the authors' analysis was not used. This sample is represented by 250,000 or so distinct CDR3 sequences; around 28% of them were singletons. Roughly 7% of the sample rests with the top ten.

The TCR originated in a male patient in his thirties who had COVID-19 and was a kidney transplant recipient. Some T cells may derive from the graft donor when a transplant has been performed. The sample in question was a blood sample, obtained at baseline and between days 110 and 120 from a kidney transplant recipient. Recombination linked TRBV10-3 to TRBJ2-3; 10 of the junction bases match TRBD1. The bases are TGTGCCATCGGAGCGACAGGGGGCGGGTCAGATACGCAGTATTTT. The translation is CAIGATGGGSDTQYF.